The following is a T cell receptor (beta chain) sequence with its context. Per the germline V gene, CDR1 is KGHSH and CDR2 is LQKENI. There are 13 residues in the CDR3. V lost 3 bases and J lost 4, with 7 bases in between. These data are taken from a study of siplizumab effects on memory and regulatory T cells. The repertoire was sequenced with immunoSEQ multiplex PCR; TCRdb's copy has only in-frame clones and lacks some. Found here are 110,000 or so clones, roughly 94% of them singletons; the top ten hold about 0.78%. The J gene is TRBJ1-5, the V gene TRBV18; no firm D call. The sequencing sample was made of Tregs sorted from blood. The TCR was taken from a human donor in good health. The CDR3 sequence is CASSPTPNQPQHF. CDR3 in DNA: TGTGCCAGCTCACCCACCCCAAATCAGCCCCAGCATTTT. The full variable domain, rest sourced from reference TRBV18 and TRBJ1-5, is NAGVMQNPRHLVRRRGQEARLRCSPMKGHSHVYWYRQLPEEGLKFMVYLQKENIIDESGMPKERFSAEFPKEGPSILRIQQVVRGDSAAYFCASSPTPNQPQHFGDGTRLSIL.